These 4 T cell receptor beta chains came from one sample sequenced in a study of cytomegalovirus exposure and HLA in healthy donors. The repertoire was sequenced with immunoSEQ multiplex PCR; TCRdb's copy has only in-frame clones and lacks some. The table lists about 360,000 clones, roughly 90% of them singletons. Sequenced input: PBMCs. The receptors stem from a woman aged 18-29 years in good health and CMV-seronegative.

The sample holds a few counts of this clone. This same CDR3 is encoded by further DNA sequences in the sample. The J gene is TRBJ2-1, the V gene TRBV15; D unresolved. V was pared by 0 bases and J by 8 bases, with 5 bases between. CDR3 length: 12 residues. Germline V gives CDR1 LNHNV, CDR2 YYDKDF (reference sequence). The CDR3 DNA reads TGTGCCACCAGCAGAGACGAGGATGAGCAGTTCTTC. It encodes CATSRDEDEQFF.

V and J are TRBV23-1 and TRBJ2-7; weak D call: TRBD2 (6 bases). TRBV23-1 is noted as an ORF with a role that remains uncertain. V was trimmed by 7 bases and J by 8 bases, leaving 24 bases between them. This CDR3 comprises 15 residues. The CDR3 bases are TGCGCCAGCATGGGGGGACGGAGGATGGGGAGTAAGCAGTACTTC. Protein product: CASMGGRRMGSKQYF.

The J gene is TRBJ1-1, the V gene TRBV5-4; D is possibly TRBD1 (6 bases). The CDR3 covers 14 residues. V gave up 1 base and J gave up 5 bases, with 12 bases separating them. Germline V CDR1 and CDR2: SGHNT, YYREEE (reference sequence). The CDR3 protein is CASSLTGSGTEAFF. The CDR3 DNA is TGTGCCAGCAGCTTGACAGGGTCGGGGACTGAAGCTTTCTTT. The full variable domain, with the rest looked up from reference TRBV5-4 and TRBJ1-1, is ETGVTQSPTHLIKTRGQQVTLRCSSQSGHNTVSWYQQALGQGPQFIFQYYREEENGRGNFPPRFSGLQFPNYSSELNVNALELDDSALYLCASSLTGSGTEAFFGQGTRLTVV.

The J gene is TRBJ2-7, the V gene TRBV21-1; TRBD2 is the table's D call and was not checked against the DNA. TRBV21-1 is flagged as a pseudogene. The CDR3 length is 16 residues. As DNA, the CDR3 is TGTGCCAGCAGCACCGCCGGAGCCCATCGTAACTACGAGCAGTACTTC. This sequence encodes CASSTAGAHRNYEQYF.